The clone carrying this T cell receptor beta chain was seen a single time. What it binds is unknown. The sample originates from a study of T cell responses to AZD1222 COVID-19 vaccine. Across the whole study: Doses given second, at about 4 or about 12 weeks, were pooled.

Trimming shortened V by 8 bases and J by 7 bases, and 9 bases separated the two germline ends. Per the germline V gene, CDR1 is SNHLY and CDR2 is FYNNEI. CDR3 size: 10 residues. Clones were read by immunoSEQ multiplex PCR, and TCRdb kept only the in-frame ones, dropping some. The repertoire consists of 85,000 to 100,000 clones, with just over 90% occurring once and the leading ten covering 20% to 25%. Study-wide findings and caveats: Clonal diversity was possibly underestimated; the donors were predominantly white British and more often female. There were vaccine-associated CD4 TCRs across spike, dominant at 160-218 and 743-854.

Material: peripheral blood, obtained on day 0 of AZD1222 vaccination. The source is an adult in good health. The rearrangement uses TRBV2 and TRBJ2-7; the D gene is possibly TRBD2 (6 bases). The CDR3 is CASSGREQYF. CDR3 nucleotide sequence: TGTGCCAGCTCGGGGAGGGAGCAGTACTTC.